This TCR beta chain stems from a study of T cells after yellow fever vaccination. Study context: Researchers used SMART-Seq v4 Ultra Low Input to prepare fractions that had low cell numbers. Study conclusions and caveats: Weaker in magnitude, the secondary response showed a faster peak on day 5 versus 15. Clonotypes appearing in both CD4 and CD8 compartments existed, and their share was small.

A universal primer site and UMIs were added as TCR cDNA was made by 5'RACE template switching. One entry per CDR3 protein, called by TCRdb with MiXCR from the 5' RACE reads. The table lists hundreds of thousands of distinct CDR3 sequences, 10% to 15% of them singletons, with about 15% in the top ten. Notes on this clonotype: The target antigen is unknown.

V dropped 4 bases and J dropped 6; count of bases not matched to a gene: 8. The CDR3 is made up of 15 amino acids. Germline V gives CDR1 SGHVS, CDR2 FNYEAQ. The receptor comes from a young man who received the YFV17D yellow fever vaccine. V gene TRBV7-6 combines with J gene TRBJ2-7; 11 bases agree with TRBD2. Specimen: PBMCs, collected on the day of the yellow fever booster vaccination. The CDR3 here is CASSSRLAGYVEQYF. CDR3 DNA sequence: TGTGCCAGCAGCTCAAGACTAGCGGGATATGTCGAGCAGTACTTC. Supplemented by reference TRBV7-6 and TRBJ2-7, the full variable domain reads GAGVSQSPRYKVTKRGQDVALRCDPISGHVSLYWYRQALGQGPEFLTYFNYEAQQDKSGLPNDRFSAERPEGSISTLTIQRTEQRDSAMYRCASSSRLAGYVEQYFGPGTRLTVT.